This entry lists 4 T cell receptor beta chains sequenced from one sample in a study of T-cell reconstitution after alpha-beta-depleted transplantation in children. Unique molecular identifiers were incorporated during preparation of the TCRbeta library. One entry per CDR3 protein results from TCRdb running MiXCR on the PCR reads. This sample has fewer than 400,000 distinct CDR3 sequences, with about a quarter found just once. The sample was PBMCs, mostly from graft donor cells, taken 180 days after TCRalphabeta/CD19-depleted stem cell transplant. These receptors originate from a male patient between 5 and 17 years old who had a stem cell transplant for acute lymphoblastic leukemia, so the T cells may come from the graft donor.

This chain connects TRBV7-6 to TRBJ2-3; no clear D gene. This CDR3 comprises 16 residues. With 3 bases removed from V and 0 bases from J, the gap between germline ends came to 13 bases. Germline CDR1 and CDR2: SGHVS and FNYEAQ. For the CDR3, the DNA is TGTGCCAGCAGCTTCAGGACGCTTCCTAGCACAGATACGCAGTATTTT. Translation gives CASSFRTLPSTDTQYF.

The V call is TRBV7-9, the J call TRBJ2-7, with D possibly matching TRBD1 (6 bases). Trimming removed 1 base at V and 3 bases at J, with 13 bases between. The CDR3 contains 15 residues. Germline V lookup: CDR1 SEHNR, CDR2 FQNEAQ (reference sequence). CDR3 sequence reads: CASSLEYRAGYEQYF. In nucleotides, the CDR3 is TGTGCCAGCAGCTTAGAATACAGGGCCGGCTACGAGCAGTACTTC.

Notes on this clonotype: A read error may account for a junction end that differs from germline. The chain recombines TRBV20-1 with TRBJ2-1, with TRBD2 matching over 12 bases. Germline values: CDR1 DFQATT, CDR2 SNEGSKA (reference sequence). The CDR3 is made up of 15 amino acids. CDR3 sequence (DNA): TGCTGTGCTGTTGGACTAGCGGGACACTACAATGAGCAGTTCTTC. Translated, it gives CCAVGLAGHYNEQFF.

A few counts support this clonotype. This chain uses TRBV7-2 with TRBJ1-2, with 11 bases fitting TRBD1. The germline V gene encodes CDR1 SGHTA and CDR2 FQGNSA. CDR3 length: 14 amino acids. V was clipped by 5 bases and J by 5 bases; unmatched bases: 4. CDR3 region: CASSPGTGGYGYTF. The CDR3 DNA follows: TGTGCCAGCAGCCCCGGGACAGGGGGATATGGCTACACCTTC.